The rows below give T cell receptor beta chains drawn from one sample of a study of T cell repertoires in cytomegalovirus infection. TCRdb analysed the reads with MiXCR anew, one entry per CDR3 protein. Of roughly 100,000 distinct CDR3 sequences in the sample, approximately 15% are singletons; the top ten hold over 8%. The material sequenced was PBMCs. The receptors stem from a human donor in good health (CMV status not recorded). Some clones in this sample may be carry-over from other donors' samples. Both conserved end residues are part of each CDR3. D genes are given only for firm matches. Not every row has a clone size; where given, it reads once, few, many or a size class.

v_gene: TRBV7-2
d_gene: .
abundance: many
j_gene: TRBJ2-7
CDR3nt: TGTGCCAGCAGCGCCGGAGGGTACGAGCAGTACTTC
CDR3aa: CASSAGGYEQYF

v_gene: TRBV6-6
d_gene: .
abundance: .
j_gene: TRBJ2-7
CDR3nt: TGTGCCAGCAGTTACTCGTATGCACTGGGCGACGAGCAGTACTTC
CDR3aa: CASSYSYALGDEQYF

v_gene: TRBV18
d_gene: TRBD1
abundance: .
j_gene: TRBJ1-1
CDR3nt: TGTGCCAGCTCCCCGGGACAGGCCGTTGAAGCTTTCTTT
CDR3aa: CASSPGQAVEAFF

v_gene: TRBV5-4
d_gene: .
abundance: .
j_gene: TRBJ1-1
CDR3nt: TGTGCCAGCAGCCGTTACGACGCGAGGAACACTGAAGCTTTCTTT
CDR3aa: CASSRYDARNTEAFF

v_gene: TRBV5-4
d_gene: .
abundance: many
j_gene: TRBJ2-3
CDR3nt: TGTGCCAGCAGCTCCGGGACCATAAGCACAGATACGCAGTATTTT
CDR3aa: CASSSGTISTDTQYF

v_gene: TRBV12-3/TRBV12-4
d_gene: .
abundance: few
j_gene: TRBJ2-5
CDR3nt: TGTGCCAGCAGTTTTCAGGGCGCCGGGCGTGAGACCCAGTACTTC
CDR3aa: CASSFQGAGRETQYF

v_gene: TRBV11-2
d_gene: .
abundance: few
j_gene: TRBJ1-1
CDR3nt: TGTGCCAGCAGCTTAGATAGGGTGGCCACTGAAGCTTTCTTT
CDR3aa: CASSLDRVATEAFF

v_gene: TRBV25-1
d_gene: .
abundance: many
j_gene: TRBJ1-1
CDR3nt: TGTGCCAGCAGTCGAGGGGGGTACACTGAAGCTTTCTTT
CDR3aa: CASSRGGYTEAFF

v_gene: TRBV7-9
d_gene: .
abundance: few
j_gene: TRBJ1-2
CDR3nt: TGTGCCAGCAGTCCTTCAACTGGGACCCATGGCTACACCTTC
CDR3aa: CASSPSTGTHGYTF

v_gene: TRBV7-2
d_gene: .
abundance: many
j_gene: TRBJ1-5
CDR3nt: TGTGCCAGCAGCTTAGATTGGCAGGGAGATCAGCCCCAGCATTTT
CDR3aa: CASSLDWQGDQPQHF

v_gene: TRBV19
d_gene: .
abundance: few
j_gene: TRBJ2-2
CDR3nt: TGTGCCAGTCGCATGATCGCAGCTAACACCGGGGAGCTGTTTTTT
CDR3aa: CASRMIAANTGELFF